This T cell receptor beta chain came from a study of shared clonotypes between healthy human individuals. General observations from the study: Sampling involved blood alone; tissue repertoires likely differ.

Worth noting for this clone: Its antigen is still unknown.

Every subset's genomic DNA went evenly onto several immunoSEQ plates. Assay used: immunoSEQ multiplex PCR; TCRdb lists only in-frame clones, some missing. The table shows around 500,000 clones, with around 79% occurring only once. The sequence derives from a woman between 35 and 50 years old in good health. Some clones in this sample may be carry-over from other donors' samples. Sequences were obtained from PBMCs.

CDR3 sequence reads: CAWRSSAAYEQYF. CDR3 DNA sequence: TGTGCCTGGAGAAGTAGCGCTGCCTACGAGCAGTACTTC. V usage is TRBV30 and J usage is TRBJ2-7; weak D call: TRBD2 (5 bases). CDR1 is GTSNPN, CDR2 SVGIG, per germline (reference sequence). CDR3 length: 13 amino acids. V lost 3 bases to trimming and J lost 2 bases, with 11 bases between them.